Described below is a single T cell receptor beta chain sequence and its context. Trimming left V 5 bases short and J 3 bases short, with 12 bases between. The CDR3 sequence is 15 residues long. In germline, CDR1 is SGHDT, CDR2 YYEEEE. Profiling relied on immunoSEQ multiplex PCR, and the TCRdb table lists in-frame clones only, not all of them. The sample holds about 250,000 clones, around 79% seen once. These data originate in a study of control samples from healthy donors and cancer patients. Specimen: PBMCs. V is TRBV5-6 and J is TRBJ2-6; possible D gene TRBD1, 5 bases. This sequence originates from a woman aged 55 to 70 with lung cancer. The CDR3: CASRQQGSGANVLTF. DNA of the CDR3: TGTGCCAGCAGACAGCAGGGAAGTGGGGCCAACGTCCTGACTTTC.